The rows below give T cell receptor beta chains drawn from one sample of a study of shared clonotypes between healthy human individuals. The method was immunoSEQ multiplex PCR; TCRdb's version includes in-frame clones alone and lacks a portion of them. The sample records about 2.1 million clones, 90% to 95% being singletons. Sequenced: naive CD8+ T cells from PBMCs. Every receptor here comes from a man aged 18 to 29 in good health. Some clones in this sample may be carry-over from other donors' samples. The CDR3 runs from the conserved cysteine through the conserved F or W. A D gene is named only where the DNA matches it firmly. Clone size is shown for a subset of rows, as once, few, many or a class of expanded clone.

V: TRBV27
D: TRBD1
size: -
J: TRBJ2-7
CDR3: CASSLNPRGHYEQYF
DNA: TGTGCCAGCAGTTTAAATCCCAGGGGGCACTACGAGCAGTACTTC

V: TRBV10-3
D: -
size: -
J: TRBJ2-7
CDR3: CAISDTGEQYF
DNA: TGTGCCATCAGTGACACAGGAGAGCAGTACTTC

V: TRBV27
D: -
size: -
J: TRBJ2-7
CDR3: CASRTYRDTRTYEQYF
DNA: TGTGCCAGCAGAACCTACCGGGACACCAGGACCTACGAGCAGTACTTC

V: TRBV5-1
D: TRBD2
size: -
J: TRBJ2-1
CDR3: CASSAGLANNEQFF
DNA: TGCGCCAGCAGCGCCGGACTAGCAAACAATGAGCAGTTCTTC

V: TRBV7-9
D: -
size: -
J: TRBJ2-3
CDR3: CASSYQYYRTPADTQYF
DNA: TGTGCCAGCAGCTACCAATACTATCGGACGCCCGCAGATACGCAGTATTTT

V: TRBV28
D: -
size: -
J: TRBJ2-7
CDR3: CASSAGPLHYEQYF
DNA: TGTGCCAGCAGTGCCGGGCCCCTACACTACGAGCAGTACTTC

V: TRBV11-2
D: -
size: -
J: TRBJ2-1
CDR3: CASSLVRIEGGEQFF
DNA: TGTGCCAGCAGCTTAGTTCGGATCGAGGGGGGGGAGCAGTTCTTC

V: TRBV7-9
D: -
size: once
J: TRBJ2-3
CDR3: CASSFPGDTQYF
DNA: TGTGCCAGCAGCTTTCCCGGGGATACGCAGTATTTT

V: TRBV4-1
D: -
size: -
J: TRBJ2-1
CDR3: CASSQGRRGGDEQFF
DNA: TGCGCCAGCAGCCAAGGCCGGAGGGGGGGGGATGAGCAGTTCTTC

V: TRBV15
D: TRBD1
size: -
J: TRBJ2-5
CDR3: CATSRGTAQETQYF
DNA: TGTGCCACCAGCAGGGGGACAGCCCAAGAGACCCAGTACTTC

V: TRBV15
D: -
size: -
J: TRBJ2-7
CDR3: CATSREGQGYEQYF
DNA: TGTGCCACCAGCAGAGAGGGGCAGGGCTACGAGCAGTACTTC

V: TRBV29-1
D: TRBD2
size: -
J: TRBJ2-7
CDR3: CSASGTTTYEQYF
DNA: TGCAGCGCTTCCGGGACTACCACCTACGAGCAGTACTTC

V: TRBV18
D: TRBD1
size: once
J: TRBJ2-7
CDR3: CASSPPTGTVDEQYF
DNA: TGTGCCAGCTCACCACCAACAGGGACAGTGGACGAGCAGTACTTC

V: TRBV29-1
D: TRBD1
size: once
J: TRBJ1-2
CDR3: CSVEASGTAYYGYTF
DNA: TGCAGCGTTGAAGCCTCTGGGACAGCCTACTATGGCTACACCTTC

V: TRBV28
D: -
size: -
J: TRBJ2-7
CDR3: CASSWLDMRAPVVDEQYF
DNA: TGTGCCAGCAGTTGGTTGGACATGCGGGCCCCCGTCGTTGACGAGCAGTACTTC

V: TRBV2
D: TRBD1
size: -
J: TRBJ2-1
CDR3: CASSADRNEQFF
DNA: TGTGCCAGCAGCGCGGACAGGAATGAGCAGTTCTTC

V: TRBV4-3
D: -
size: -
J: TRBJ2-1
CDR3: CASSRTSLHEQFF
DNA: TGCGCCAGCAGCCGTACTAGTCTCCATGAGCAGTTCTTC

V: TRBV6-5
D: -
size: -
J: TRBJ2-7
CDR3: CASSYSTSQGYEQYF
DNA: TGTGCCAGCAGTTACTCGACTTCGCAGGGCTACGAGCAGTACTTC

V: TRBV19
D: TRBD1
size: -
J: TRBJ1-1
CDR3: CASRRGPGGGSTEAFF
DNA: TGTGCCAGCCGGAGAGGTCCAGGGGGAGGGAGCACTGAAGCTTTCTTT

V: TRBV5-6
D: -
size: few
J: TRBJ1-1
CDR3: CASSLGGLNTEAFF
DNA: TGTGCCAGCAGCTTGGGGGGGTTGAACACTGAAGCTTTCTTT

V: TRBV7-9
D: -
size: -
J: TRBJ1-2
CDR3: CASSLGDSNYGYTF
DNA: TGTGCCAGCAGCTTAGGCGACAGCAACTATGGCTACACCTTC

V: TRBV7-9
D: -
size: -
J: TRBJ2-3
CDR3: CASRKEGDTQYF
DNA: TGTGCCAGCAGAAAAGAAGGAGATACGCAGTATTTT

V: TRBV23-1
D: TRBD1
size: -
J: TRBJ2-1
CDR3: CAGQAGGILTYNEQFF
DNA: TGCGCCGGACAGGCAGGGGGAATATTGACCTACAATGAGCAGTTCTTC

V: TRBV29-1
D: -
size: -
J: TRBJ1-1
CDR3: CSARGRGHGTEAFF
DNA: TGCAGCGCCCGGGGGCGGGGGCATGGGACTGAAGCTTTCTTT

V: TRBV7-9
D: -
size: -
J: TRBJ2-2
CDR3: CASSLAPGAGELFF
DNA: TGTGCCAGCAGCTTAGCTCCAGGGGCCGGGGAGCTGTTTTTT

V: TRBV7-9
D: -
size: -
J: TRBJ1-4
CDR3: CASSRPGVGREKLFF
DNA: TGTGCCAGCAGTAGGCCAGGGGTGGGCCGTGAAAAACTGTTTTTT

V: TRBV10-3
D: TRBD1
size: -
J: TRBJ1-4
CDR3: CAISEPGQGDEKLFF
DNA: TGTGCCATCAGTGAGCCCGGACAGGGGGATGAAAAACTGTTTTTT

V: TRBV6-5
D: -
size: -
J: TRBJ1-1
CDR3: CASSYSEGSNTEAFF
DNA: TGTGCCAGCAGTTACTCGGAGGGATCGAACACTGAAGCTTTCTTT